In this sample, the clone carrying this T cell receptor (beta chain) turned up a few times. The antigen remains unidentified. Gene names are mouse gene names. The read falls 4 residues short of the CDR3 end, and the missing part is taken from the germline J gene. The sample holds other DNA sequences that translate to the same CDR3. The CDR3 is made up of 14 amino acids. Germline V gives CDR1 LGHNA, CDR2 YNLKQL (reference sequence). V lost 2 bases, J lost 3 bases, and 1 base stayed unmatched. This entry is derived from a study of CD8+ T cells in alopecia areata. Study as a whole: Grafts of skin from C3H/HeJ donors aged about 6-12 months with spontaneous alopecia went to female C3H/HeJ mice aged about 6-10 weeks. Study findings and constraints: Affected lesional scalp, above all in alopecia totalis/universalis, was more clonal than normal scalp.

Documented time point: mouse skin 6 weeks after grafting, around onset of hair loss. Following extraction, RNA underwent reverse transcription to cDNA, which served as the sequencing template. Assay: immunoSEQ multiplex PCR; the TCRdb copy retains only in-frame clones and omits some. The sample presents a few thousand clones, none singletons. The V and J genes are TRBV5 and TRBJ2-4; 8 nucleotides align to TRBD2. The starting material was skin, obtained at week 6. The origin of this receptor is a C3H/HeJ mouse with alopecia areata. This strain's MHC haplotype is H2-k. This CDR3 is CASSQTGGQNTLYF. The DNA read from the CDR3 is TGTGCCAGCAGCCAAACTGGGGGCCAAAAC.